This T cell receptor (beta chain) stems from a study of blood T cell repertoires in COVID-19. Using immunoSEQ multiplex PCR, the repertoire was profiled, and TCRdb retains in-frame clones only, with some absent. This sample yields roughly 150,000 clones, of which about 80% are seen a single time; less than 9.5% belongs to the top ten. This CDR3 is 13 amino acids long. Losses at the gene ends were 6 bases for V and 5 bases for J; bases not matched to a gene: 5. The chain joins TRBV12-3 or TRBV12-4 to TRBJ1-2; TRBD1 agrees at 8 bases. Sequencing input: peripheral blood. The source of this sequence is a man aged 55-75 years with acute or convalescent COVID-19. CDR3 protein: CASSPWTGYGYTF. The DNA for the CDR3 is TGTGCCAGCAGCCCCTGGACAGGGTATGGCTACACCTTC.